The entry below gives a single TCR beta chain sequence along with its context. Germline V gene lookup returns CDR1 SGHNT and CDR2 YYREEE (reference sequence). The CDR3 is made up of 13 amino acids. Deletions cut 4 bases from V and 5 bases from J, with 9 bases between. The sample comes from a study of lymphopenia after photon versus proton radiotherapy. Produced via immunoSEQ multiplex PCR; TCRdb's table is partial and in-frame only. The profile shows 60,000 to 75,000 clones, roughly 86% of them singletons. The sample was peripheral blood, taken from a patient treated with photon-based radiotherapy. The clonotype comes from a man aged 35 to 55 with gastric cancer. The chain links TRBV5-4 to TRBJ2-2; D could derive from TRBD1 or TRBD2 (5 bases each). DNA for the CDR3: TGTGCCAGCAGCCGGGACCAAACCGGGGAGCTGTTTTTT. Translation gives CASSRDQTGELFF.